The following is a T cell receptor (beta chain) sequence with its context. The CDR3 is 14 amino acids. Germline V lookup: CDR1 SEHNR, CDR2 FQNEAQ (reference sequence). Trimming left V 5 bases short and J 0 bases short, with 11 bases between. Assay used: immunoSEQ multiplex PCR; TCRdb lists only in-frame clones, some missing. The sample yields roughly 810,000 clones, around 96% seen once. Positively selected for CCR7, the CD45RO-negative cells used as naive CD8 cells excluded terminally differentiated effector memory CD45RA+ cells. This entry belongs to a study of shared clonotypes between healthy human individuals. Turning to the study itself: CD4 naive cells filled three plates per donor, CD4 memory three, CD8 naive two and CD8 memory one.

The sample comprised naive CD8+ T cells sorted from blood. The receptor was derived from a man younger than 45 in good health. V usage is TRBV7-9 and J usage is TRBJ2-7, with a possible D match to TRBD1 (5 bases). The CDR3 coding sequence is TGTGCCAGCAGCGAAGACAGAAGCTCCTACGAGCAGTACTTC. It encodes CASSEDRSSYEQYF.